Given below is one TCR beta chain in context. The CDR3 sequence is 15 residues long. CDR1 SGDLS and CDR2 YYNGEE come from the germline V gene. V was shortened by 3 bases and J by 5 bases, with 16 bases between the two germline ends. Profiling relied on immunoSEQ multiplex PCR, and the TCRdb table lists in-frame clones only, not all of them. This table has under 11,000 clones, roughly 60% appearing once. This specimen belongs to a study of immune cell composition in non-small cell lung cancer. The sequencing sample was made of lung tumor tissue. The sequence was collected from a human donor with non-small cell lung cancer. The chain recombines TRBV9 with TRBJ2-3, with a weak D call TRBD2 (6 bases). This CDR3 reads CASSEEGRSVDTQYF. For the CDR3, the DNA is TGTGCCAGCAGCGAGGAGGGGAGGTCGGTAGATACGCAGTATTTT.